This T cell receptor beta chain was observed in a study of T cell responses to AZD1222 COVID-19 vaccine. Study-level points and caveats: No repertoire was sampled before or during the peak T cell response, only after it. In a largely white British group with more females than males, clonal diversity was possibly underestimated.

The assay was immunoSEQ multiplex PCR, and TCRdb's table has in-frame clones only and misses some. The table includes about 97,000 clones, over 75% detected once. Comments on this clone: Its specificity is not known.

CDR1 and CDR2 (germline): SGHNT, YYREEE (reference sequence). The CDR3 loop spans 15 amino acids. After removal of 0 bases from V and 8 bases from J, the junction contained 5 bases not matched to a gene. The source of this sequence is an adult in good health. This specimen consisted of peripheral blood, obtained on day 0 of AZD1222 vaccination. The rearrangement links TRBV5-4 to TRBJ1-2, with 12 bases aligning to TRBD1. CDR3 DNA sequence: TGTGCCAGCAGCTTGGTGGGACAGGGGGCACGGGGCTACACCTTC. This encodes CASSLVGQGARGYTF.